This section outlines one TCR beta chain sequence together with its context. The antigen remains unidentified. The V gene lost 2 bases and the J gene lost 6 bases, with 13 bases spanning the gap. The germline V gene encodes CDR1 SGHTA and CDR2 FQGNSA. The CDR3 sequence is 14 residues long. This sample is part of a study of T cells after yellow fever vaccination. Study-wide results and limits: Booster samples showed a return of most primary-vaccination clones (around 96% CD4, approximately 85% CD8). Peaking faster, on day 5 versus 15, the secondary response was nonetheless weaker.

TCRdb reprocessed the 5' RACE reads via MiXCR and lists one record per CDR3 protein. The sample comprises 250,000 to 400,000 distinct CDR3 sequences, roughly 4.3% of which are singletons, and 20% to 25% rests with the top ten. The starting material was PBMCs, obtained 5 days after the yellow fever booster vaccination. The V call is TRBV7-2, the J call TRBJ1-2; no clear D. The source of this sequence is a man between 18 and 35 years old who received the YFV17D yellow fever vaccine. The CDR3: CASSLLPGRHGYTF. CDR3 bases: TGTGCCAGCAGCTTACTGCCCGGGCGGCATGGCTACACCTTC.